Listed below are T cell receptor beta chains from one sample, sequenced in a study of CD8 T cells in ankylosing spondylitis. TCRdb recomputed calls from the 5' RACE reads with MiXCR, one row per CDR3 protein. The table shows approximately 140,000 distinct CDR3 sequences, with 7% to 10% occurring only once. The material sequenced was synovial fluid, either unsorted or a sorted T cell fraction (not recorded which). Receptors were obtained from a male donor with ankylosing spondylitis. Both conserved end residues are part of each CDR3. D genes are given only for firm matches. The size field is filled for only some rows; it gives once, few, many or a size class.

DNA: TGCGCCAGCAGCCCCCTGGTAGCGGGGGGATCCTACGAGCAGTACTTC
CDR3: CASSPLVAGGSYEQYF
V: TRBV5-1
D: TRBD2
size: NA
J: TRBJ2-7

DNA: TGTGCCAGCAGTTCCCACACCGGGGAGCTGTTTTTT
CDR3: CASSSHTGELFF
V: TRBV28
D: NA
size: many
J: TRBJ2-2

DNA: TGTGCCAGCAGCCAAGACAGGGCAGAGACCCAGTACTTC
CDR3: CASSQDRAETQYF
V: TRBV14
D: NA
size: many
J: TRBJ2-5

DNA: TGCGCCAGCAGCCCGGAAAGGGGGCCACCCGGGGAGCTGTTTTTT
CDR3: CASSPERGPPGELFF
V: TRBV5-1
D: TRBD1
size: NA
J: TRBJ2-2

DNA: TGTGCCAGCAGCCTAGCGGTGGGTAATCAGCCCCAGCATTTT
CDR3: CASSLAVGNQPQHF
V: TRBV28
D: NA
size: few
J: TRBJ1-5

DNA: TGTGCCAGCAGAACTATTAATTACAATGAGCAGTTCTTC
CDR3: CASRTINYNEQFF
V: TRBV6-6
D: NA
size: many
J: TRBJ2-1

DNA: TGTGCCAGCAGTCCCATCACGGGACTTCAAGAGACCCAGTACTTC
CDR3: CASSPITGLQETQYF
V: TRBV12-3/TRBV12-4
D: NA
size: large
J: TRBJ2-5

DNA: TGTGCCATCATGGCAAGCTCTGGAAACACCATATATTTT
CDR3: CAIMASSGNTIYF
V: TRBV10-3
D: NA
size: NA
J: TRBJ1-3

DNA: TGTGCCAGCAGCCGCTTCTCTGGGGCCAACGTCCTGACTTTC
CDR3: CASSRFSGANVLTF
V: TRBV7-9
D: NA
size: many
J: TRBJ2-6

DNA: TGTGCCACCAGTTCCCGGGACAACTATGGCTACACCTTC
CDR3: CATSSRDNYGYTF
V: TRBV24-1
D: NA
size: many
J: TRBJ1-2

DNA: TGTGCCAGCAGTGCAGGGGGGGCTGGAAACACCATATATTTT
CDR3: CASSAGGAGNTIYF
V: TRBV12-3/TRBV12-4
D: TRBD1
size: NA
J: TRBJ1-3

DNA: TGTGCCAGCAGCTTAGCGGGAGAGAACTACAATGAGCAGTTCTTC
CDR3: CASSLAGENYNEQFF
V: TRBV11-3
D: NA
size: few
J: TRBJ2-1